This TCR beta chain originates from a study of OX40 agonist ivuxolimab in advanced cancers. Overall study context: The dose-escalation cohort was around 83% male, with a mean age of about 56 years, ranging about 23 to 79. Study observations and caveats: Expanded peripheral T cell antigen specificity was not determined.

Note on this clone: Its specificity is not known.

The CDR3 runs 14 residues. Germline loops: CDR1 KGHSH, CDR2 LQKENI. The ends lost 2 bases at V and 6 bases at J; junction bases unmatched: 5. Produced via immunoSEQ multiplex PCR; TCRdb's table is partial and in-frame only. The sample carries tens of thousands of clones, 65% to 85% recorded once. Patients with a history of autoimmune disease or on systemic immunosuppression were excluded. Sequenced material: CD4+ or CD8+ T cells sorted from blood, taken in a trial of the OX40 agonist ivuxolimab. The sequence came from an adult with an advanced solid tumor such as melanoma, head and neck, liver or kidney cancer. J is TRBJ2-7 and V is TRBV18; TRBD1 aligns across 9 bases. CDR3 loop: CASSPGTGRAEQYF. In nucleotides, the CDR3 is TGTGCCAGCTCACCAGGGACAGGGAGGGCCGAGCAGTACTTC.